The 22 T cell receptor beta chains below all came from one sample that was sequenced in a study of identical twins listed by TCRdb under 2016. The protocol used for the library was 5' RACE. Sequencing was carried out with an Illumina HiSeq 2000. TCRdb reanalyzed the raw reads on its own, using fastp at Q25 for trimming and MiXCR for clone calling, and kept in-frame beta chains. Under each unique CDR3 protein, matching rows form one entry showing the most common genes and DNA. The sample table holds 450,000 or so distinct CDR3 sequences, of which about 24% were seen once. The ten largest clones take up around 3% of the sample. In addition, the sample was reused for a study of T cells expressing NK-cell markers.

Sequencing used CD4+ T cells sorted from blood. All receptors derive from a woman younger than 30 in good health.

The chain joins TRBV6-1 to TRBJ2-7; 9 nucleotides align to TRBD1. Germline CDR1 and CDR2: MNHNS and SASEGT. The trim removed 5 bases at V and 4 bases at J, leaving 9 bases unmatched. The CDR3 has 15 amino acids. Here the CDR3 reads CASSQPGQGVYEQYF. CDR3 coding DNA: TGTGCCAGCAGTCAACCGGGACAGGGCGTTTACGAGCAGTACTTC.

The J gene is TRBJ1-6, the V gene TRBV5-1, with D uncertain. There are 14 residues in the CDR3. V lost 6 bases to trimming and J lost 7 bases, with 14 bases between them. Germline loops: CDR1 SGHRS, CDR2 YFSETQ. The chain's CDR3 is CASTRTVGNSPLHF. The CDR3 coding sequence is TGCGCCAGCACGAGGACGGTCGGCAATTCACCCCTCCACTTT.

The chain uses TRBV5-1 and TRBJ2-2; D is possibly TRBD1 (5 bases). The CDR3 covers 13 residues. Germline V gene lookup returns CDR1 SGHRS and CDR2 YFSETQ. The V and J ends lost 6 bases and 9 bases respectively, with 15 bases between them. In DNA form, the CDR3 reads TGCGCCAGCAACAAAGAAAGGGGTAGGGAGCTGTTTTTT. It codes for CASNKERGRELFF.

This clonotype showed up just a few times. The V and J genes are TRBV3-1 and TRBJ1-2, with 9 bases identical to TRBD1. With 4 bases clipped from V and 8 bases from J, the junction kept 8 bases outside the gene matches. The CDR3 spans 14 residues. Germline V gene data show CDR1 as LGHDT and CDR2 as YNNKEL (reference sequence). The CDR3 spells CASSPSQGAVGYTF. The DNA for the CDR3 is TGTGCCAGCAGCCCATCACAGGGGGCAGTCGGCTACACCTTC.

This clonotype was observed a few times. The chain couples TRBV15 to TRBJ2-5; 12 bases are shared with TRBD2. The CDR3 consists of 15 residues. V lost 3 bases and J lost 2; bases outside the gene matches: 1. Germline V lookup: CDR1 LNHNV, CDR2 YYDKDF (reference sequence). The CDR3 DNA reads as TGTGCCACCAGCAGTACTAGCGGGGGGCAAGAGACCCAGTACTTC. Its translation is CATSSTSGGQETQYF. Complete variable domain (other parts from reference TRBV15 and TRBJ2-5): DAMVIQNPRYQVTQFGKPVTLSCSQTLNHNVMYWYQQKSSQAPKLLFHYYDKDFNNEADTPDNFQSRRPNTSFCFLDIRSPGLGDTAMYLCATSSTSGGQETQYFGPGTRLLVL.

Only a few counts were recorded for this clonotype. The chain links TRBV6-5 to TRBJ1-2; D unresolved. The CDR3 loop spans 12 amino acids. From germline, CDR1 is MNHEY and CDR2 SVGAGI. Deletions cut 7 bases from V and 3 bases from J, with 9 bases between. This chain's CDR3 is CASIGRHYGYTF. The CDR3, as DNA: TGTGCCAGCATAGGGCGCCACTATGGCTACACCTTC.

This clonotype was seen more than once but under ten times. The V and J genes are TRBV5-1 and TRBJ2-1, with TRBD1 matching over 8 bases. The germline V gene has CDR1 SGHRS and CDR2 YFSETQ. The CDR3 extends over 16 amino acids. V was clipped by 5 bases and J by 0 bases; unmatched bases: 7. The CDR3 nucleotides are TGCGCCAGCAGATTTAGGACAGGGCGCTCCTACAATGAGCAGTTCTTC. This codes for CASRFRTGRSYNEQFF. The full variable domain, its missing parts supplied by reference TRBV5-1 and TRBJ2-1, is KAGVTQTPRYLIKTRGQQVTLSCSPISGHRSVSWYQQTPGQGLQFLFEYFSETQRNKGNFPGRFSGRQFSNSRSEMNVSTLELGDSALYLCASRFRTGRSYNEQFFGPGTRLTVL.

This rearrangement joins TRBV6-5 to TRBJ2-2; D call uncertain. Germline-derived CDR1 and CDR2 are MNHEY and SVGAGI. The V end was cut by 3 bases, the J end by 5 bases, with 10 bases between. CDR3 length: 14 amino acids. The CDR3 loop is CASSYNPRTGELFF. CDR3 DNA: TGTGCCAGCAGTTATAATCCGAGAACCGGGGAGCTGTTTTTT.

V and J are TRBV20-1 and TRBJ2-3, with unresolved D. Germline CDR1 reads DFQATT; CDR2 reads SNEGSKA (reference sequence). This CDR3 has 16 amino acids. The germline V and J ends were trimmed by 1 base and 0 bases, with 14 bases remaining between them. The CDR3 here is CSARAMSTSSTDTQYF. For the CDR3, the DNA is TGCAGTGCTAGAGCAATGAGTACCTCTAGCACAGATACGCAGTATTTT.

This clonotype was seen only a few times. J is TRBJ2-1 and V is TRBV7-9; 10 nucleotides align to TRBD2. Trimming at V came to 7 bases and at J to 8 bases, leaving 14 bases not matched to a gene. The CDR3 is 16 amino acids. Germline-derived CDR1 and CDR2 are SEHNR and FQNEAQ (reference sequence). The CDR3 DNA follows: TGTGCCAGCATCCCACCGGTAGCGGGAGGAGGATATGAGCAGTTCTTC. Its protein product is CASIPPVAGGGYEQFF.

This sequence joins TRBV7-9 and TRBJ2-7, with a tentative D call TRBD2 (6 bases). This CDR3 is 17 amino acids long. The germline V and J ends were trimmed by 6 bases and 0 bases, with 21 bases remaining between them. Germline CDR1 SEHNR, CDR2 FQNEAQ (reference sequence). CDR3 loop: CASRPNSRDSSSYEQYF. CDR3 sequence (DNA): TGTGCCAGCAGACCAAACAGCCGGGACTCTTCCTCCTACGAGCAGTACTTC.

This clonotype was picked up a small number of times. The genes are TRBV12-3 or TRBV12-4 and TRBJ2-1; 8 nucleotides match TRBD2. Trimming removed 3 bases from V and 6 bases from J; junction bases left unmatched: 4. CDR3 size: 14 residues. This CDR3 is CASSFGGGFNEQFF. The DNA for the CDR3 is TGTGCCAGCAGTTTCGGGGGGGGGTTCAATGAGCAGTTCTTC.

This chain connects TRBV20-1 to TRBJ2-7; the D is unclear. This CDR3 is 13 amino acids long. Germline assignment: CDR1 DFQATT and CDR2 SNEGSKA (reference sequence). Trimming pared 3 bases from V and 2 bases from J, leaving 11 bases between. In nucleotides, the CDR3 is TGCAGTGCTAGTCGGGCTGGGGCCTACGAGCAGTACTTC. It yields the protein CSASRAGAYEQYF.

This clonotype was found a few times. The chain has TRBV20-1 and TRBJ2-7; D might be TRBD1 (6 bases). CDR3 length: 12 amino acids. With 4 bases removed from V and 3 bases from J, the gap between germline ends came to 10 bases. The germline gives CDR1 DFQATT, CDR2 SNEGSKA (reference sequence). Here the CDR3 reads CSATGRGYEQYF. As DNA, the CDR3 is TGCAGTGCTACCGGCAGGGGCTACGAGCAGTACTTC.

The chain joins TRBV10-3 to TRBJ2-1, with D possibly called TRBD1 or TRBD2 (5 bases each). CDR1 is ENHRY, CDR2 SYGVKD, per germline. The CDR3 runs to 13 residues. With 2 bases removed from V and 13 bases from J, the gap between germline ends came to 15 bases. CDR3 DNA: TGTGCCATCAGTGAGGGGCTGATGGGGGTTCAGTTCTTC. It specifies CAISEGLMGVQFF.

This clonotype was seen ten or more times. The chain employs TRBV12-3 or TRBV12-4 and TRBJ2-1, with 7 bases that match TRBD1. The V gene end was trimmed by 9 bases and the J gene end by 3 bases; junction bases not matched to a gene: 11. This CDR3 has 15 residues. Written as DNA, the CDR3 is TGTGCCAGTTTAAGGACAGGCAACCTCTACAATGAGCAGTTCTTC. Its translation is CASLRTGNLYNEQFF.

This chain links TRBV10-3 with TRBJ2-7, with 10 bases identical to TRBD1. V was clipped by 2 bases and J by 4 bases; unmatched bases: 5. Germline assignment: CDR1 ENHRY and CDR2 SYGVKD. The CDR3 loop spans 15 amino acids. The DNA for the CDR3 is TGTGCCATCAGTGAGCCGGACAGGGGGAGTTACGAGCAGTACTTC. Translated, it gives CAISEPDRGSYEQYF.

The chain couples TRBV10-3 to TRBJ2-1, with a possible D match to TRBD1 (6 bases). CDR1 is ENHRY, CDR2 SYGVKD, per germline. This CDR3 comprises 11 residues. Trimming left V 8 bases short and J 7 bases short, with 9 bases between. CDR3 nucleotides: TGTGCCATCTCTAGGGGGAATGAGCAGTTCTTC. This codes for CAISRGNEQFF.

The chain employs TRBV12-3 or TRBV12-4 and TRBJ1-2; D is unclear. This CDR3 has 12 amino acids. V shed 3 bases and J shed 4 bases, with 6 bases lying between them. The CDR3 nucleotides are TGTGCCAGCAGTTTGAGCTTCTATGGCTACACCTTC. This gives the protein CASSLSFYGYTF.

This clonotype came up a few times. The chain recombines TRBV29-1 with TRBJ1-1; D not resolved. This CDR3 comprises 14 residues. V was trimmed by 8 bases and J by 1 base, leaving 17 bases between them. CDR1 is SQVTM, CDR2 ANQGSEA, per germline. In DNA form, the CDR3 reads TGCAGCACCCTTAACCGGTACGGGAACACTGAAGCTTTCTTT. Translating it yields CSTLNRYGNTEAFF.

This clonotype turned up a few times. The CDR3 spells CSASGAAHYNEQFF. CDR3 sequence (DNA): TGCAGTGCTAGCGGCGCTGCGCACTACAATGAGCAGTTCTTC. The rearrangement links TRBV20-1 to TRBJ2-1; D is undetermined. The CDR3 is 14 residues long. Deletions cut 3 bases from V and 3 bases from J, with 12 bases between. Per the germline V gene, CDR1 is DFQATT and CDR2 is SNEGSKA (reference sequence).

V gene TRBV29-1 combines with J gene TRBJ2-1, with unresolved D. The CDR3 has 10 amino acids. V shed 7 bases and J shed 15 bases, with 16 bases lying between them. Per germline, CDR1 SQVTM and CDR2 ANQGSEA. The CDR3 nucleotides are TGCAGCGCCCAGAGCGTGGTCCCGTTCTTC. Its translation is CSAQSVVPFF.